This T cell receptor (beta chain) was found in a study of blood T cell repertoires in COVID-19. Study background: Sites across the United States, Italy and Spain contributed samples from acute and convalescent COVID-19. T cells, B-cell-depleted T cells, or PBMCs supplied cDNA or gDNA.

This CDR3 has 15 residues. CDR1 and CDR2 (germline): ENHRY, SYGVKD. V dropped 0 bases and J dropped 2 bases, with 10 bases sitting between them. Source study methods: From reference gene primer amplification, estimates of nucleated cell counts were derived. The assay was immunoSEQ multiplex PCR, and TCRdb's table has in-frame clones only and misses some. That table gives V, J and clone size, and the DNA gave D and trimming. The data show about 50,000 clones, more than 70% seen once. The TCR was taken from a man in his fifties or sixties with active COVID-19. The chain is built from TRBV10-3 and TRBJ1-1; perhaps TRBD1 as D (6 bases). The sample taken for sequencing was peripheral blood. The CDR3 loop reads CAISESRGGNTEAFF. CDR3 nucleotide sequence: TGTGCCATCAGTGAGTCACGAGGGGGAAACACTGAAGCTTTCTTT.